This T cell receptor (beta chain) was documented in a study of T cell responses to AZD1222 COVID-19 vaccine. Study outcomes and limitations: Epitopes outside B.1.351 and B.1.1.7 mutated regions reportedly drew nearly half of spike TCRs. Spike-specific TCR breadth and depth were elevated following two AZD1222 doses. The study identified only a handful of AZD1222 recipients as seropositive at baseline.

Of note for this clone: Its antigen is as yet unknown.

The CDR3 covers 13 residues. Between the trimmed V and J ends, which lost 3 bases and 7 bases, there was a span of 13 bases. Sequencing used immunoSEQ multiplex PCR; TCRdb keeps in-frame clones, though not all of them. The data show around 140,000 clones, with approximately 85% seen just once and 7.9% held by the top ten. The sequencing used peripheral blood, collected 28 days after the second dose of the MenACWY control vaccine. The sequence derives from an adult who received the MenACWY meningococcal vaccine as a control. The chain carries TRBV12-3 or TRBV12-4 and TRBJ2-7, with D possibly matching TRBD2 (5 bases). The CDR3 reads CASSFRTPREQYF. In nucleotides, the CDR3 is TGTGCCAGCAGTTTTCGGACTCCCCGGGAGCAGTACTTC.